This paragraph reports one T cell receptor (beta chain). With V trimmed by 3 bases and J by 3 bases, 2 bases remained unmatched. Per the germline V gene, CDR1 is SGHTA and CDR2 is FQGNSA. The CDR3 contains 14 residues. Per the study methods: Amplification from reference gene primers served as the basis for estimated nucleated cell counts. Data came from immunoSEQ multiplex PCR; TCRdb stores just in-frame clones and leaves some out. The DNA gave D and trimming, while V, J and clone size come from that table. The sample lists 26,000 or so clones, around 89% occurring once. This entry belongs to a study of blood T cell repertoires in COVID-19.

The sequencing sample was made of peripheral blood. The gene calls are TRBV7-2 and TRBJ2-5, with 9 bases that match TRBD1. The TCR was taken from a human donor in a cohort sampled during active COVID-19. The CDR3 coding sequence is TGTGCCAGCAGCTTGACAGGGGGGAAAGAGACCCAGTACTTC. Its translation: CASSLTGGKETQYF.